This T cell receptor (beta chain) was sequenced in a study of technical replicates of blood from several donors. This table comes from immunoSEQ multiplex PCR, and its TCRdb copy is limited to in-frame clones, with some not included. This sample has about 93,000 clones, with approximately 95% found just once. With 5 bases clipped from V and 2 bases from J, the junction kept 6 bases outside the gene matches. Germline values: CDR1 SGHVS, CDR2 FNYEAQ. The CDR3 is 15 amino acids. Material: T cells isolated from PBMCs. The J gene is TRBJ1-2, the V gene TRBV7-6; 9 positions match TRBD1. The receptor was derived from a human donor in good health. Written as DNA, the CDR3 is TGTGCCAGCAGCCCGGGACAGGGTGACAACTATGGCTACACCTTC. Its translation is CASSPGQGDNYGYTF.